Below are 19 T cell receptor beta chains sequenced from a single sample in a study of cytomegalovirus exposure and HLA in healthy donors. Measured with immunoSEQ multiplex PCR; TCRdb has only the in-frame clones, and not every one. The table includes about 220,000 clones, roughly 88% detected once. Sequenced sample: PBMCs. The receptors come from a woman under 30 in good health and CMV-seronegative.

The rearrangement links TRBV15 to TRBJ1-5; no definite D call. This CDR3 is 16 amino acids long. V dropped 0 bases and J dropped 2 bases, with 11 bases sitting between them. The germline V gene encodes CDR1 LNHNV and CDR2 YYDKDF (reference sequence). In DNA form, the CDR3 reads TGTGCCACCAGCAGAGATCCCCGGACTGGCAATCAGCCCCAGCATTTT. Its translation: CATSRDPRTGNQPQHF.

This clone was picked up a small number of times. This sequence joins TRBV2 and TRBJ1-5; 10 positions match TRBD1. Germline V CDR1 and CDR2: SNHLY, FYNNEI. Trimming removed 6 bases from V and 0 bases from J; junction bases left unmatched: 5. The CDR3 consists of 16 residues. CDR3 nucleotide sequence: TGTGCCAGCAGACCGACAGGGGGCCATAGCAATCAGCCCCAGCATTTT. It codes for CASRPTGGHSNQPQHF.

This clone was detected a few times. The chain combines TRBV5-6 with TRBJ2-3; 7 bases line up with TRBD2. CDR3 length: 14 residues. J lost 5 bases, V lost 2 bases, and 5 bases had no gene match. The germline CDR1 and CDR2 sequences are SGHDT and YYEEEE. The CDR3 reads CASSLSGIGDTQYF. CDR3 nucleotide sequence: TGTGCCAGCAGCTTAAGCGGGATCGGAGATACGCAGTATTTT. The complete variable domain, with remaining parts taken from reference TRBV5-6 and TRBJ2-3, reads DAGVTQSPTHLIKTRGQQVTLRCSPKSGHDTVSWYQQALGQGPQFIFQYYEEEERQRGNFPDRFSGHQFPNYSSELNVNALLLGDSALYLCASSLSGIGDTQYFGPGTRLTVL.

The rearrangement uses TRBV4-2 and TRBJ2-3, with 10 bases lining up with TRBD2. CDR1 is LGHNA and CDR2 is YNFKEQ in the germline V gene. This CDR3 contains 15 residues. J lost 4 bases, V lost 3 bases, and 4 bases had no gene match. CDR3 in DNA: TGTGCCAGCAGCCAGCTAGCGGGAGACTCAGATACGCAGTATTTT. This sequence encodes CASSQLAGDSDTQYF.

CDR3 coding DNA: TGTGCCAGCAGTTTAACTACGGGAGACTTCTATGGCTACACCTTC. This translates into CASSLTTGDFYGYTF. The chain employs TRBV27 and TRBJ1-2; D unclear. Germline V gene lookup returns CDR1 MNHEY and CDR2 SMNVEV (reference sequence). The CDR3 spans 15 residues. V dropped 2 bases and J dropped 4 bases, with 14 bases sitting between them.

To note about this clone: The identical CDR3 is also encoded by other nucleotide sequences in the sample. This sequence joins TRBV28 and TRBJ1-1, with D possibly matching TRBD1 (5 bases). Germline V gene sequence: CDR1 MDHEN, CDR2 SYDVKM. V shed 3 bases and J shed 4 bases, with 9 bases lying between them. The CDR3 has 13 residues. CDR3 sequence: CASSFPQGTEAFF. The DNA of the CDR3 is TGTGCCAGCAGTTTTCCTCAGGGCACTGAAGCTTTCTTT. Together with reference TRBV28 and TRBJ1-1, the CDR3 gives the full variable domain: DVKVTQSSRYLVKRTGEKVFLECVQDMDHENMFWYRQDPGLGLRLIYFSYDVKMKEKGDIPEGYSVSREKKERFSLILESASTNQTSMYLCASSFPQGTEAFFGQGTRLTVV.

This clone came up once. The chain employs TRBV7-2 and TRBJ2-5; D is undetermined. Trimming removed 3 bases at V and 2 bases at J, with 7 bases between. CDR3 length: 13 amino acids. Germline-derived CDR1 and CDR2 are SGHTA and FQGNSA. The chain's CDR3 is CASSLFQQETQYF. The CDR3 DNA follows: TGTGCCAGCAGCTTGTTCCAGCAAGAGACCCAGTACTTC.

The chain carries TRBV7-2 and TRBJ2-1; possibly TRBD1 for D (5 bases). This CDR3 is built from 16 residues. Germline loops: CDR1 SGHTA, CDR2 FQGNSA. V was pared by 5 bases and J by 2 bases, with 16 bases between. Here the CDR3 DNA reads TGTGCCAGCAGCCAGGACACTACATACCCCTACAATGAGCAGTTCTTC. Protein sequence: CASSQDTTYPYNEQFF.

This sequence joins TRBV7-9 and TRBJ1-2; D may be TRBD1 (5 bases). V lost 2 bases and J lost 6, with 25 bases in between. This CDR3 is built from 18 residues. Germline V gives CDR1 SEHNR, CDR2 FQNEAQ (reference sequence). The CDR3 sequence is CASSLITSGTEWGDGYTF. The CDR3 region has the DNA TGTGCCAGCAGCTTAATAACGTCAGGGACCGAGTGGGGGGATGGCTACACCTTC. Full variable domain (outside the CDR3, taken from reference TRBV7-9 and TRBJ1-2): DTGVSQNPRHKITKRGQNVTFRCDPISEHNRLYWYRQTLGQGPEFLTYFQNEAQLEKSRLLSDRFSAERPKGSFSTLEIQRTEQGDSAMYLCASSLITSGTEWGDGYTFGSGTRLTVV.

The chain uses TRBV29-1 and TRBJ1-2; D uncertain. CDR3 length: 12 amino acids. Germline CDR1 and CDR2: SQVTM and ANQGSEA. Trimming pared 7 bases from V and 7 bases from J, leaving 16 bases between. The CDR3 sequence: CSAGPRAGGYTF. The CDR3 coding sequence is TGCAGCGCTGGGCCTCGGGCGGGTGGCTACACCTTC.

The chain is built from TRBV7-2 and TRBJ1-4; perhaps TRBD1 as D (6 bases). Trimming pared 6 bases from V and 3 bases from J, leaving 11 bases between. Germline V gene data show CDR1 as SGHTA and CDR2 as FQGNSA. The CDR3 runs 14 residues. DNA for the CDR3: TGTGCCAGCAGTACAGGGCCGGCTAATGAAAAACTGTTTTTT. It codes for CASSTGPANEKLFF.

V gene TRBV5-1 combines with J gene TRBJ1-4; 8 nucleotides align to TRBD1. In germline, CDR1 is SGHRS, CDR2 YFSETQ. V trimming: 4 bases; J trimming: 7 bases; junction bases outside the gene matches: 9. The length of the CDR3 is 15 residues. This chain's CDR3 is CASSPRTGSGEKLFF. The DNA of the CDR3 is TGCGCCAGCAGCCCGCGGACAGGGAGCGGTGAAAAACTGTTTTTT.

This clone showed up just once. The rearrangement joins TRBV5-8 to TRBJ1-5; TRBD1 matches at 9 bases. This CDR3 comprises 16 residues. Germline assignment: CDR1 SGHTS and CDR2 YDEGEE. The ends lost 2 bases at V and 1 base at J; junction bases unmatched: 4. The CDR3 DNA reads as TGTGCCAGCAGCTTTCTGACAGGGGGGAGCAATCAGCCCCAGCATTTT. Translating it yields CASSFLTGGSNQPQHF.

The rearrangement links TRBV5-4 to TRBJ2-1; 9 bases align to TRBD1. The CDR3 runs to 15 residues. Germline lookup yields CDR1 SGHNT and CDR2 YYREEE (reference sequence). V lost 4 bases and J lost 7; bases outside the gene matches: 9. The CDR3 region is CASSPATGGLNEQFF. DNA for the CDR3: TGTGCCAGCAGCCCAGCGACAGGGGGTTTGAATGAGCAGTTCTTC.

The chain links TRBV21-1 to TRBJ1-5. TRBV21-1 corresponds to a pseudogene. The CDR3 spans 15 residues. The CDR3 DNA is TGTGCCAGCAGCCCCAAAAGTGTATCGGATCAGCCCCAGCATTTT. Amino acids: CASSPKSVSDQPQHF.

This chain links TRBV10-3 with TRBJ2-7; 8 positions agree with TRBD1. V dropped 6 bases and J dropped 2; count of bases not matched to a gene: 9. The CDR3 is 15 residues long. CDR1 and CDR2 (germline): ENHRY, SYGVKD. The CDR3 DNA sequence: TGTGCCATCAGGAAAGGACAGGGAGAACCCTACGAGCAGTACTTC. It encodes CAIRKGQGEPYEQYF.

CDR3 sequence (DNA): TGTGCCAGCAGAACCCGGGACTATAACAATGAGCAGTTCTTC. Protein product: CASRTRDYNNEQFF. V is TRBV21-1 and J is TRBJ2-1; the DNA was not compared with TRBD2, the D call given in the table. TRBV21-1 is shown as a pseudogene. The CDR3 is made up of 14 amino acids.

V is TRBV5-4 and J is TRBJ2-1, with D maybe TRBD1 (6 bases). CDR3 length: 15 amino acids. Trimming took 2 bases from V and 7 from J, leaving 16 bases between them. The germline V gene has CDR1 SGHNT and CDR2 YYREEE (reference sequence). Here the CDR3 reads CASSFRGPIPNEQFF. In DNA, the CDR3 is TGTGCCAGCAGCTTCAGGGGCCCTATCCCGAATGAGCAGTTCTTC.

This sequence joins TRBV18 and TRBJ2-1; TRBD2 matches at 7 bases. This CDR3 is 12 amino acids long. With V trimmed by 3 bases and J by 9 bases, 2 bases remained unmatched. Germline CDR1 KGHSH, CDR2 LQKENI. The CDR3: CASSPGTIEQFF. The CDR3, as DNA: TGTGCCAGCTCACCCGGGACTATTGAGCAGTTCTTC.